Below are 6 T cell receptor beta chains sequenced from a single sample in a study of CD8 T cells in Susac syndrome. RNA was extracted with the RNeasy kit, and a quantity of about 0.45 to 1 ug was reverse transcribed using random hexamers. Each CDR3 protein gets one entry after TCRdb re-called the immunoSEQ multiplex PCR reads with MiXCR. The sample has under 200,000 distinct CDR3 sequences; about 93% are singletons. Input material: CD4+ T cells from PBMCs. All receptors come from a human donor in good health.

This chain uses TRBV7-6 with TRBJ2-2, with TRBD2 matching over 10 bases. Germline lookup yields CDR1 SGHVS and CDR2 FNYEAQ. The ends lost 6 bases at V and 0 bases at J; junction bases unmatched: 4. The CDR3 is 16 amino acids. The CDR3 DNA sequence: TGTGCCAGCAGGGCTAGCGGGGGCCCGAACACCGGGGAGCTGTTTTTT. Translation: CASRASGGPNTGELFF.

The genes are TRBV5-1 and TRBJ1-4; D perhaps matches TRBD1 (5 bases). The CDR3 covers 14 residues. Trimming removed 4 bases from V and 14 bases from J, with 21 bases in between. Germline CDR1 reads SGHRS; CDR2 reads YFSETQ. CDR3 DNA sequence: TGCGCCAGCAGCCGAGGGGCCGAAGCTAACGTCCTGTTTTTT. It translates to CASSRGAEANVLFF. Looking up the rest from reference TRBV5-1 and TRBJ1-4 gives the full variable domain: KAGVTQTPRYLIKTRGQQVTLSCSPISGHRSVSWYQQTPGQGLQFLFEYFSETQRNKGNFPGRFSGRQFSNSRSEMNVSTLELGDSALYLCASSRGAEANVLFFGSGTQLSVL.

This clonotype was seen a single time. V usage is TRBV5-1 and J usage is TRBJ2-2, with a weak D call TRBD2 (5 bases). Germline V gene data show CDR1 as SGHRS and CDR2 as YFSETQ. The CDR3 runs 16 residues. With 4 bases removed from V and 0 bases from J, the gap between germline ends came to 13 bases. CDR3 residues: CASSIRSGSNTGELFF. As DNA, the CDR3 is TGCGCCAGCAGCATCCGGTCGGGGTCGAACACCGGGGAGCTGTTTTTT. Supplemented by reference TRBV5-1 and TRBJ2-2, the full variable domain reads KAGVTQTPRYLIKTRGQQVTLSCSPISGHRSVSWYQQTPGQGLQFLFEYFSETQRNKGNFPGRFSGRQFSNSRSEMNVSTLELGDSALYLCASSIRSGSNTGELFFGEGSRLTVL.

This rearrangement joins TRBV6-5 to TRBJ1-2, with D unresolved. V shed 5 bases and J shed 4 bases, with 8 bases lying between them. The CDR3 contains 12 residues. Germline assignment: CDR1 MNHEY and CDR2 SVGAGI. The CDR3 nucleotides are TGTGCCAGCAGTAAAGGACTCTATGGCTACACCTTC. It specifies CASSKGLYGYTF.

The rearrangement joins TRBV7-2 to TRBJ2-5; maybe TRBD1 (5 bases). Trimming took 4 bases from V and 1 from J, leaving 16 bases between them. Germline V CDR1 and CDR2: SGHTA, FQGNSA. CDR3 length: 16 amino acids. This CDR3 is CASSSMGRQGQETQYF. The CDR3 region has the DNA TGTGCCAGCAGCTCAATGGGGCGCCAAGGCCAAGAGACCCAGTACTTC.

This clonotype appeared once. V usage is TRBV20-1 and J usage is TRBJ1-6, with 11 bases that match TRBD1. The CDR3 runs to 18 residues. After removal of 5 bases from V and 6 bases from J, the junction contained 15 bases not matched to a gene. Germline lookup yields CDR1 DFQATT and CDR2 SNEGSKA (reference sequence). CDR3 nucleotide sequence: TGCAGTGCTTTAGGGGTTGGGGACAGGGGGATAGGTAATTCACCCCTCCACTTT. Amino acids: CSALGVGDRGIGNSPLHF.